Below, one T cell receptor beta chain is given with its context. The source of the sample is a study of OX40 agonist ivuxolimab in advanced cancers. Clones were sequenced by immunoSEQ multiplex PCR, and TCRdb holds only the in-frame ones, with some missing. There are fewer than 25,000 clones in the sample; approximately 71% occur only once, and about 13% lies in the top ten. The trim removed 5 bases at V and 4 bases at J, leaving 8 bases unmatched. Germline V CDR1 and CDR2: MNHEY, SMNVEV (reference sequence). This CDR3 spans 15 amino acids. The sequenced sample was CD4+ or CD8+ T cells sorted from blood, obtained in a trial of the OX40 agonist ivuxolimab. The chain is built from TRBV27 and TRBJ2-7, with 10 nucleotides matching TRBD2. This TCR was recovered from an adult with an advanced solid tumor such as melanoma, head and neck, liver or kidney cancer. CDR3 in DNA: TGTGCCAGCAGTGAAATCCCTAGCGGGAGTTACGAGCAGTACTTC. It specifies CASSEIPSGSYEQYF.